This T cell receptor beta chain was profiled in a study of CD8+CD57+ T cells in acquired aplastic anemia. At the level of the study: On average, sorted CD4+ and CD8+ cells gave around 3.3 ug of DNA.

With respect to this clonotype: The antigen remains unidentified. One end of the junction does not line up with germline, which may come from a read error.

For CDR3 and TCR beta VDJ profiling, genomic DNA was the template used. TCRdb itself ran the reads through MiXCR, one entry per CDR3 protein. The sample yields about 150,000 distinct CDR3 sequences, 40% to 65% seen once. Broader study findings: Patients showed no significant difference from controls in CD8+ Simpson's diversity.

The CDR3 extends over 13 amino acids. The germline gives CDR1 LNHDA, CDR2 SQIVND (reference sequence). An expansion of CD8+CD57+ cells by flow cytometry had been shown in patients chosen for sequencing. Every patient presented with severe acquired aplastic anemia. This receptor was identified in a human donor with aplastic anemia. J is TRBJ2-4 and V is TRBV19; either TRBD1 or TRBD2 may fit D (5 bases each). Input material: sorted CD4+, CD8+, or CD8+CD57+ T cells (not recorded which) from PBMCs. The CDR3 DNA reads TGTGCCAGTAGTAAGGGGAGCAAAAACATTCAGTACTTT. Its translation: CASSKGSKNIQYF.